A single sample is the source of the 25 T cell receptor beta chains below, sequenced in a study of neurological immune-mediated disorders. TCRdb re-derived calls from the 5' RACE reads in MiXCR, one entry per CDR3 protein. The sample lists 25,000 to 30,000 distinct CDR3 sequences, roughly 25% occurring once. The sequenced sample consisted of CD4+ T cells from blood. These receptors originate from a man in his forties or fifties with HTLV-1-associated myelopathy (HAM/TSP).

This clonotype was observed many times. The CDR3 here is CATSRGQGGYTEAFF. The CDR3 DNA sequence: TGTGCCACCAGCAGGGGACAGGGTGGATACACTGAAGCTTTCTTT. The chain employs TRBV15 and TRBJ1-1; 9 nucleotides agree with TRBD1. Trimming cost V 3 bases and J 3 bases; bases outside gene matches: 5. In germline, CDR1 is LNHNV, CDR2 YYDKDF (reference sequence). The CDR3 is 15 residues long.

This clonotype was counted many times. The chain employs TRBV10-2 and TRBJ2-6; D unclear. Between the trimmed V and J ends, which lost 8 bases and 0 bases, there was a span of 20 bases. The length of the CDR3 is 18 residues. Germline V lookup: CDR1 WSHSY, CDR2 SAAADI. The CDR3 is CASRSGQATPSGANVLTF. The CDR3, as DNA: TGCGCCAGCCGATCGGGCCAGGCGACCCCCTCTGGGGCCAACGTCCTGACTTTC.

This clonotype was observed at least ten times. The chain joins TRBV3-1 to TRBJ1-1, with a possible D match to TRBD1 (6 bases). Trimming pared 3 bases from V and 3 bases from J, leaving 11 bases between. The CDR3 runs to 14 residues. Germline V CDR1 and CDR2: LGHDT, YNNKEL (reference sequence). The CDR3 spells CASSHGTLDTEAFF. In DNA, the CDR3 is TGTGCCAGCAGCCACGGGACACTCGACACTGAAGCTTTCTTT.

This clonotype was seen many times. The chain uses TRBV5-1 and TRBJ2-2; 8 nucleotides align to TRBD1. This CDR3 contains 15 residues. V gave up 4 bases and J gave up 6 bases; unmatched junction bases: 8. Germline V CDR1 and CDR2: SGHRS, YFSETQ. The DNA of the CDR3 is TGCGCCAGCAGCCCCGGGACAGGCCAGGCCGGGGAGCTGTTTTTT. Amino acids: CASSPGTGQAGELFF.

This clonotype was seen repeatedly, ten times or more. This chain uses TRBV11-2 with TRBJ1-6; D may be TRBD1 (5 bases). The V end lost 0 bases, the J end lost 5 bases, and 17 bases lay between the germline ends. The germline CDR1 and CDR2 sequences are SGHAT and FQNNGV. The CDR3 consists of 18 residues. CDR3 residues: CASSLDVRRGTDNSPLHF. Here the CDR3 DNA reads TGTGCCAGCAGCTTAGATGTGAGGAGGGGCACGGATAATTCACCCCTCCACTTT. The variable domain in full, completed from reference TRBV11-2 and TRBJ1-6, reads EAGVAQSPRYKIIEKRQSVAFWCNPISGHATLYWYQQILGQGPKLLIQFQNNGVVDDSQLPKDRFSAERLKGVDSTLKIQPAKLEDSAVYLCASSLDVRRGTDNSPLHFGNGTRLTVT.

This chain connects TRBV19 to TRBJ1-5, with D maybe TRBD1 (6 bases). The germline gives CDR1 LNHDA, CDR2 SQIVND (reference sequence). The CDR3 is 13 residues long. V lost 7 bases and J lost 1, with 8 bases in between. CDR3 protein: CASMDRSNQPQHF. CDR3 nucleotides: TGTGCCAGTATGGACAGAAGCAATCAGCCCCAGCATTTT.

This clonotype was seen repeatedly, ten times or more. The gene calls are TRBV20-1 and TRBJ1-2; D ambiguous. The CDR3 length is 11 residues. Per the germline V gene, CDR1 is DFQATT and CDR2 is SNEGSKA (reference sequence). The CDR3 reads CSPPRGYGYTF. CDR3 coding DNA: TGCAGCCCCCCTCGTGGGTACGGCTACACCTTC.

This clonotype was observed many times. The CDR3 is CASSLEVGTNTEAFF. In DNA form, the CDR3 reads TGTGCCAGCAGCTTGGAGGTTGGGACGAACACTGAAGCTTTCTTT. The genes are TRBV5-5 and TRBJ1-1; D perhaps matches TRBD1 (5 bases). Germline V gives CDR1 SGHKS, CDR2 YYEKEE (reference sequence). The length of the CDR3 is 15 residues. V was clipped by 0 bases and J by 1 base, with 10 bases between them. The entire variable domain, with the rest obtained from reference TRBV5-5 and TRBJ1-1, is as follows: DAGVTQSPTHLIKTRGQQVTLRCSPISGHKSVSWYQQVLGQGPQFIFQYYEKEERGRGNFPDRFSARQFPNYSSELNVNALLLGDSALYLCASSLEVGTNTEAFFGQGTRLTVV.

This clonotype was seen repeatedly, ten times or more. DNA for the CDR3: TGCGCCAGCAGCCCACTAGCGGGAGGAAACAATGAGCAGTTCTTC. Translation gives CASSPLAGGNNEQFF. V and J are TRBV5-1 and TRBJ2-1, with 12 positions matching TRBD2. V lost 4 bases and J lost 5; bases outside the gene matches: 4. CDR3 length: 15 amino acids. Germline assignment: CDR1 SGHRS and CDR2 YFSETQ.

This clonotype has a count of ten or more. The chain uses TRBV3-1 and TRBJ1-2; no firm D call. Germline assignment: CDR1 LGHDT and CDR2 YNNKEL (reference sequence). This CDR3 has 13 amino acids. V shed 0 bases and J shed 8 bases, with 10 bases lying between them. CDR3 sequence reads: CASSQDLGFGYTF. Written as DNA, the CDR3 is TGTGCCAGCAGCCAAGATTTGGGGTTCGGCTACACCTTC.

This clonotype was counted at least ten times. The chain combines TRBV6-5 with TRBJ2-3; 11 bases are shared with TRBD2. The V segment lost 6 bases and the J segment 2 bases; nucleotides outside the gene matches: 4. This CDR3 is 15 amino acids long. CDR1 and CDR2 (germline): MNHEY, SVGAGI. CDR3 amino acids: CASSLAGGHTDTQYF. The CDR3 DNA follows: TGTGCCAGCAGCCTAGCGGGAGGACACACAGATACGCAGTATTTT.

Ten or more counts support this clonotype. The chain carries TRBV5-1 and TRBJ2-3; D remains ambiguous. V lost 0 bases and J 4 bases, leaving 6 bases between the germline ends. Germline lookup yields CDR1 SGHRS and CDR2 YFSETQ. The CDR3 contains 13 residues. The CDR3 protein is CASSLGIADTQYF. CDR3 coding DNA: TGCGCCAGCAGCTTGGGGATCGCAGATACGCAGTATTTT.

This clonotype has at least ten counts. The chain links TRBV3-1 to TRBJ2-7, with TRBD2 matching over 7 bases. The CDR3 is 13 amino acids. V lost 8 bases, J lost 4 bases, and 8 bases stayed unmatched. Germline values: CDR1 LGHDT, CDR2 YNNKEL (reference sequence). CDR3 amino acids: CASGTSAAYEQYF. As DNA, the CDR3 is TGTGCCAGCGGAACTAGCGCGGCGTACGAGCAGTACTTC.

Judged by abundance, this clonotype is large. The gene calls are TRBV5-1 and TRBJ2-7, with 7 bases that match TRBD1. The V gene's germline CDR1 is SGHRS and CDR2 YFSETQ. J gave up 9 bases and V 4 bases, and 10 bases lay outside the gene matches. CDR3 length equals 13 residues. CDR3 loop: CASSHTDRAGQYF. The CDR3 coding sequence is TGCGCCAGCAGCCACACTGACAGGGCGGGGCAGTACTTC.

The sample holds a few counts of this clonotype. The CDR3 here is CASSPTGFSNQPQHF. The CDR3 bases are TGTGCCAGCAGCCCGACAGGGTTTAGCAATCAGCCCCAGCATTTT. The chain employs TRBV27 and TRBJ1-5; TRBD1 matches at 7 bases. The trim removed 6 bases at V and 0 bases at J, leaving 5 bases unmatched. Germline lookup yields CDR1 MNHEY and CDR2 SMNVEV (reference sequence). This CDR3 comprises 15 residues.

The rearrangement links TRBV20-1 to TRBJ2-7; D is perhaps TRBD1 or TRBD2 (5 bases each). The V end was cut by 3 bases, the J end by 3 bases, with 15 bases between. Per the germline V gene, CDR1 is DFQATT and CDR2 is SNEGSKA (reference sequence). CDR3 length equals 14 residues. CDR3 sequence reads: CSARAGGKVYEQYF. CDR3 sequence (DNA): TGCAGTGCTAGGGCTGGGGGTAAGGTCTACGAGCAGTACTTC.

In the case of this clonotype: This could be a read error, since a much larger clone is one nucleotide away. The rearrangement links TRBV27 to TRBJ1-6; D gene unclear. Trimming removed 5 bases from V and 7 bases from J, with 9 bases in between. The CDR3 length is 13 residues. Germline loops: CDR1 MNHEY, CDR2 SMNVEV (reference sequence). CDR3 in amino acids: CASSIERNSPLHF. As DNA, the CDR3 is TGTGCCAGCAGTATAGAAAGGAATTCACCCCTCCACTTT.

Many counts were recorded for this clonotype. The chain joins TRBV24-1 to TRBJ2-5; D might be TRBD1 (5 bases). Deletions cut 5 bases from V and 2 bases from J, with 20 bases between. Germline CDR1 and CDR2: KGHDR and SFDVKD. The length of the CDR3 is 17 residues. The CDR3 region has the DNA TGTGCCACCAGTGTAAGGGGTACCAAACAACTACAAGAGACCCAGTACTTC. This sequence encodes CATSVRGTKQLQETQYF.

Many counts were recorded for this clonotype. The rearrangement joins TRBV12-3 or TRBV12-4 to TRBJ2-5; D call uncertain. The CDR3 runs 16 residues. V lost 6 bases, J lost 4 bases, and 21 bases lay in between. CDR3: CASRLTGSISGETQYF. CDR3 sequence (DNA): TGTGCCAGCAGGTTAACCGGGTCCATTTCGGGAGAGACCCAGTACTTC.

There are many counts of this clonotype. This chain joins TRBV12-3 or TRBV12-4 and TRBJ1-5, with 9 bases lining up with TRBD1. CDR3 size: 15 residues. V shed 1 base, J shed 11 bases, and the junction held 9 bases outside the gene matches. DNA for the CDR3: TGTGCCAGCAGTTTAGGGGGGACAGGGTGGACGGCCCAGCATTTT. This translates into CASSLGGTGWTAQHF.

The CDR3 bases are TGCGCCAGCAGATTAGGGACAGGGGGAAATGAGCAGTTCTTC. This translates into CASRLGTGGNEQFF. The chain couples TRBV10-2 to TRBJ2-1, with 11 bases matching TRBD1. The CDR3 loop spans 14 amino acids. V lost 6 bases, J lost 7 bases, and 5 bases stayed unmatched. Germline-derived CDR1 and CDR2 are WSHSY and SAAADI.

This clonotype was counted at least ten times. The rearrangement links TRBV5-1 to TRBJ2-2; D possibly corresponds to TRBD1 (5 bases). This CDR3 is 16 amino acids long. Between the trimmed V and J ends, which lost 3 bases and 0 bases, there was a span of 12 bases. Germline CDR1 and CDR2: SGHRS and YFSETQ. This CDR3 is CASSSTGRPNTGELFF. In DNA form, the CDR3 reads TGCGCCAGCAGCTCCACAGGCAGACCGAACACCGGGGAGCTGTTTTTT.

This clonotype was observed at least ten times. The CDR3 here is CASSLGHNQPQHF. The CDR3, as DNA: TGTGCCAGCAGTTTGGGTCACAATCAGCCCCAGCATTTT. J is TRBJ1-5 and V is TRBV12-3 or TRBV12-4; D gene uncertain. This CDR3 is 13 amino acids long. V lost 3 bases and J 3 bases, leaving 6 bases between the germline ends.

The V call is TRBV29-1, the J call TRBJ2-1; possible D gene TRBD1, 6 bases. The V gene's germline CDR1 is SQVTM and CDR2 ANQGSEA. V was cut by 4 bases and J by 2 bases, with 9 bases left in between. The CDR3 is made up of 13 amino acids. CDR3 DNA: TGCAGCGTTGCGGACAGCCCCTACAATGAGCAGTTCTTC. This sequence encodes CSVADSPYNEQFF.

This clonotype was found many times. The chain carries TRBV5-1 and TRBJ2-6; D is unclear. CDR3 length equals 16 residues. Looked up from germline, CDR1 is SGHRS and CDR2 is YFSETQ. The ends were cut back, 0 bases at V and 2 bases at J, with 9 bases in the middle. The CDR3 protein is CASSLAHRTGANVLTF. In nucleotides, the CDR3 is TGCGCCAGCAGCTTGGCCCATCGAACTGGGGCCAACGTCCTGACTTTC.